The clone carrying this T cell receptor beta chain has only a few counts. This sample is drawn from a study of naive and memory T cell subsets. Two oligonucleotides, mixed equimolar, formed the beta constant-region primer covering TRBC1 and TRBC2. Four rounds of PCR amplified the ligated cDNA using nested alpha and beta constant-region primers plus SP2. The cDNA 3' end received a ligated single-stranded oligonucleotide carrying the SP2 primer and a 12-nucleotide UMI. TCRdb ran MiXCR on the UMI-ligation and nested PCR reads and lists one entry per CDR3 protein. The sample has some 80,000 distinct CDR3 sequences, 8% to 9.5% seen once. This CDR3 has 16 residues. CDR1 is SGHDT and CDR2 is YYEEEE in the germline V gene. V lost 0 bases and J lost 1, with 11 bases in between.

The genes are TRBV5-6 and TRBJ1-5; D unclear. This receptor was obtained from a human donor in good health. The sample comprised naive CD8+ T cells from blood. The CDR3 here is CASSLGGGRSNQPQHF. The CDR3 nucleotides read TGTGCCAGCAGCTTGGGAGGCGGGAGGAGCAATCAGCCCCAGCATTTT. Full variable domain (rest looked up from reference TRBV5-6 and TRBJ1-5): DAGVTQSPTHLIKTRGQQVTLRCSPKSGHDTVSWYQQALGQGPQFIFQYYEEEERQRGNFPDRFSGHQFPNYSSELNVNALLLGDSALYLCASSLGGGRSNQPQHFGDGTRLSIL.